This passage covers 32 T cell receptor beta chains from one sample sequenced in a study of shared clonotypes between healthy human individuals. Repertoires were generated with immunoSEQ multiplex PCR, while TCRdb's copy carries only in-frame clones and drops some. This table holds 850,000 to 1,200,000 clones, about 75% found once. The sequencing sample was made of memory CD4+ T cells sorted from blood. Subset given: CD45RA-negative fraction. The receptors here all came from a man aged 18 to 35 in good health.

The J gene is TRBJ2-2, the V gene TRBV7-3, with TRBD2 matching 7 bases. Germline CDR1 and CDR2: SGHTA and FQGTGA. The CDR3 length is 16 residues. J gave up 3 bases and V 0 bases, and 4 bases lay outside the gene matches. The CDR3 sequence: CASSLTGGGYTGELFF. The DNA of the CDR3 is TGTGCCAGCAGCTTAACTGGGGGAGGGTACACCGGGGAGCTGTTTTTT.

V usage is TRBV28 and J usage is TRBJ1-6; a possible D gene is TRBD1 (6 bases). Trimming took off 7 bases at V and 5 bases at J, with 15 bases between the two ends. This CDR3 comprises 15 residues. The germline V gene encodes CDR1 MDHEN and CDR2 SYDVKM. The CDR3: CASIPPTGHNSPLHF. The CDR3 nucleotides are TGTGCCAGCATACCACCGACAGGACATAATTCACCCCTCCACTTT.

The chain combines TRBV6-5 with TRBJ2-7; 8 bases match TRBD2. The CDR3 has 15 residues. Germline trimming cut 9 bases from V and 0 bases from J; bases unmatched to any gene: 10. CDR1 MNHEY and CDR2 SVGAGI come from the germline V gene. CDR3 bases: TGTGCCAGTCCGGGAGGGCGCAACAACTCCTACGAGCAGTACTTC. It specifies CASPGGRNNSYEQYF.

The V and J genes are TRBV10-3 and TRBJ2-5, with 7 bases fitting TRBD2. Germline V gives CDR1 ENHRY, CDR2 SYGVKD. With V trimmed by 5 bases and J by 5 bases, 5 bases remained unmatched. This CDR3 is built from 13 residues. CDR3 in DNA: TGTGCCATCAGTCCTAGCGGTCTTGAGACCCAGTACTTC. This codes for CAISPSGLETQYF.

The genes are TRBV5-1 and TRBJ1-4, with D perhaps TRBD1 (5 bases). Trimming took off 0 bases at V and 8 bases at J, with 11 bases between the two ends. The CDR3 consists of 14 residues. CDR1 and CDR2 from the germline V gene are SGHRS and YFSETQ. As DNA, the CDR3 is TGCGCCAGCAGCTTGGAGGGGAAGGTCGAAAAACTGTTTTTT. Its translation is CASSLEGKVEKLFF.

This clone appeared many times. The CDR3 DNA reads TGCGCCAGCAGCTTGGCTCAGGGGTCCTATGGCTACACCTTC. This sequence encodes CASSLAQGSYGYTF. The chain joins TRBV5-1 to TRBJ1-2; a possible D gene is TRBD1 (6 bases). Germline values: CDR1 SGHRS, CDR2 YFSETQ. The ends were cut back, 0 bases at V and 4 bases at J, with 10 bases in the middle. This CDR3 spans 14 amino acids.

The V gene is TRBV4-1, the J gene TRBJ1-5, with 9 bases that match TRBD1. J gave up 2 bases and V 0 bases, and 8 bases lay outside the gene matches. Germline V gene data show CDR1 as MGHRA and CDR2 as YSYEKL. CDR3 length equals 18 residues. In DNA, the CDR3 is TGCGCCAGCAGCCAAGAGCGTATGAGACAGGGGGGCAATCAGCCCCAGCATTTT. Translated, it gives CASSQERMRQGGNQPQHF.

This chain links TRBV7-3 with TRBJ2-3, with 8 bases fitting TRBD1. V lost 4 bases, J lost 3 bases, and 6 bases stayed unmatched. CDR3 length equals 15 residues. Germline CDR1 SGHTA, CDR2 FQGTGA. CDR3 sequence: CASSSGQGGTDTQYF. CDR3 nucleotides: TGTGCCAGCAGCTCCGGACAGGGTGGAACAGATACGCAGTATTTT.

The chain carries TRBV5-6 and TRBJ2-5, with a weak D call TRBD2 (5 bases). CDR3 length: 14 amino acids. In germline, CDR1 is SGHDT, CDR2 YYEEEE. V was shortened by 0 bases and J by 5 bases, with 11 bases between the two germline ends. CDR3 residues: CASSLGAGVETQYF. CDR3 DNA sequence: TGTGCCAGCAGCTTGGGGGCCGGGGTGGAGACCCAGTACTTC.

This clone was counted a few times. The rearrangement uses TRBV7-2 and TRBJ2-7, with 8 bases aligning to TRBD1. The CDR3 extends over 14 amino acids. Germline V gene data show CDR1 as SGHTA and CDR2 as FQGNSA. J lost 3 bases, V lost 4 bases, and 5 bases had no gene match. CDR3 amino acids: CASSSKGQGYEQYF. CDR3 DNA sequence: TGTGCCAGCAGCTCCAAAGGACAGGGCTACGAGCAGTACTTC.

This chain uses TRBV14 with TRBJ1-1; D unresolved. Trimming removed 2 bases from V and 4 bases from J, with 8 bases in between. CDR3 length: 13 amino acids. In germline, CDR1 is SGHDN, CDR2 FVKESK. For the CDR3, the DNA is TGTGCCAGCAGCCAATCTCCGGGCACTGAAGCTTTCTTT. This translates into CASSQSPGTEAFF.

The J gene is TRBJ1-6, the V gene TRBV11-2, with D unresolved. Trimming removed 3 bases from V and 7 bases from J, with 10 bases in between. In germline, CDR1 is SGHAT, CDR2 FQNNGV. The CDR3 sequence is 14 residues long. This CDR3 reads CASSFREGNSPLHF. CDR3 nucleotides: TGTGCCAGCAGCTTTAGGGAGGGAAATTCACCCCTCCACTTT. Variable domain in full (rest from reference TRBV11-2 and TRBJ1-6): EAGVAQSPRYKIIEKRQSVAFWCNPISGHATLYWYQQILGQGPKLLIQFQNNGVVDDSQLPKDRFSAERLKGVDSTLKIQPAKLEDSAVYLCASSFREGNSPLHFGNGTRLTVT.

This chain links TRBV15 with TRBJ1-1; possible D gene TRBD1, 5 bases. The CDR3 contains 13 residues. V was clipped by 2 bases and J by 7 bases, with 11 bases between them. Germline-derived CDR1 and CDR2 are LNHNV and YYDKDF (reference sequence). For the CDR3, the DNA is TGTGCCACCAGCAGAAGACAGCAAATTGAAGCTTTCTTT. Its translation: CATSRRQQIEAFF.

V gene TRBV5-1 combines with J gene TRBJ2-7; TRBD1 aligns across 9 bases. Germline trimming cut 3 bases from V and 2 bases from J; bases unmatched to any gene: 6. The CDR3 covers 15 residues. Germline CDR1 is SGHRS and CDR2 is YFSETQ. This CDR3 is CASSWRTGDAYEQYF. Written as DNA, the CDR3 is TGCGCCAGCAGCTGGCGGACAGGGGACGCCTACGAGCAGTACTTC.

This clone was picked up a small number of times. The sample contains more than one DNA sequence encoding this CDR3. The V and J genes are TRBV10-3 and TRBJ1-1; D may be TRBD1 (5 bases). This CDR3 comprises 13 residues. V lost 4 bases and J lost 1, with 7 bases in between. Per germline, CDR1 ENHRY and CDR2 SYGVKD. CDR3 protein: CAISARGNTEAFF. In DNA, the CDR3 is TGTGCCATCAGTGCTAGGGGGAACACTGAAGCTTTCTTT.

The chain couples TRBV15 to TRBJ2-3; possibly TRBD1 for D (5 bases). Trimming shortened V by 1 base and J by 0 bases, and 11 bases separated the two germline ends. There are 16 residues in the CDR3. Germline values: CDR1 LNHNV, CDR2 YYDKDF (reference sequence). This chain's CDR3 is CATSRGNPGSTDTQYF. For the CDR3, the DNA is TGTGCCACCAGCAGAGGGAATCCAGGGAGCACAGATACGCAGTATTTT.

The V gene is TRBV28, the J gene TRBJ1-6; no reliable D call. The CDR3 loop spans 12 amino acids. Trimming shortened V by 5 bases and J by 11 bases, and 10 bases separated the two germline ends. The germline V gene encodes CDR1 MDHEN and CDR2 SYDVKM. CDR3 sequence: CASSPSRPPLHF. The DNA for the CDR3 is TGTGCCAGCAGTCCTTCTAGGCCACCCCTCCACTTT.

The rearrangement uses TRBV7-9 and TRBJ1-3; D is unclear. The CDR3 contains 15 residues. Germline-derived CDR1 and CDR2 are SEHNR and FQNEAQ (reference sequence). Trimming cost V 5 bases and J 2 bases, with 13 bases left between them. The CDR3 bases are TGTGCCAGCAGCCGCTGGAACTCTGCTGGAAACACCATATATTTT. Encoded protein: CASSRWNSAGNTIYF.

The rearrangement joins TRBV7-2 to TRBJ1-1; D uncertain. Germline assignment: CDR1 SGHTA and CDR2 FQGNSA. This CDR3 has 13 amino acids. Trimming shortened V by 5 bases and J by 1 base, and 8 bases separated the two germline ends. In DNA, the CDR3 is TGTGCCAGCAGCCCTGCGGGGAACACTGAAGCTTTCTTT. Translation gives CASSPAGNTEAFF. Variable domain in full (rest from reference TRBV7-2 and TRBJ1-1): GAGVSQSPSNKVTEKGKDVELRCDPISGHTALYWYRQSLGQGLEFLIYFQGNSAPDKSGLPSDRFSAERTGGSVSTLTIQRTQQEDSAVYLCASSPAGNTEAFFGQGTRLTVV.

The CDR3 region is CATHRAPSSYEQYF. In nucleotides, the CDR3 is TGTGCCACCCACAGGGCCCCTAGCTCCTACGAGCAGTACTTC. V is TRBV2 and J is TRBJ2-7; tentatively, D is TRBD1 (6 bases). Germline CDR1 reads SNHLY; CDR2 reads FYNNEI. Trimming stripped 10 bases from V and 0 bases from J, with 16 bases between. The CDR3 contains 14 residues.

J is TRBJ2-5 and V is TRBV11-3; the D is unclear. Trimming removed 4 bases at V and 1 base at J, with 13 bases between. Germline V gives CDR1 SGHNT, CDR2 YENEEA. This CDR3 has 15 residues. CDR3 in DNA: TGTGCCAGCAGCTCACAAAACGGGCCCCAAGAGACCCAGTACTTC. Protein sequence: CASSSQNGPQETQYF.

V gene TRBV7-2 combines with J gene TRBJ2-7, with 8 bases aligning to TRBD2. V gave up 1 base and J gave up 4 bases; unmatched junction bases: 6. Germline assignment: CDR1 SGHTA and CDR2 FQGNSA. The length of the CDR3 is 15 residues. DNA of the CDR3: TGTGCCAGCAGCTTAGTCGGGAGGGCCATTTACGAGCAGTACTTC. Translation: CASSLVGRAIYEQYF.

On this clone: Other nucleotide sequences in the sample specify the same CDR3. The V call is TRBV11-2, the J call TRBJ1-1; possible D gene TRBD1, 5 bases. CDR1 is SGHAT, CDR2 FQNNGV, per germline. The CDR3 totals 15 residues. Trimming shortened V by 1 base and J by 1 base, and 10 bases separated the two germline ends. The CDR3 nucleotides read TGTGCCAGCAGCTTAGCTCCGGGGGGGAACACTGAAGCTTTCTTT. Amino acids: CASSLAPGGNTEAFF.

The V call is TRBV5-8, the J call TRBJ2-5; 10 bases map to TRBD2. This CDR3 has 16 residues. Germline V gene sequence: CDR1 SGHTS, CDR2 YDEGEE. V shed 4 bases and J 4 bases; nucleotides not matched to a gene: 10. The CDR3 DNA follows: TGTGCCAGCAGCCCGGAGGGAGCGGGGGGGAGAGAGACCCAGTACTTC. It is translated as CASSPEGAGGRETQYF. Full variable domain (missing parts from reference TRBV5-8 and TRBJ2-5): EAGVTQSPTHLIKTRGQQATLRCSPISGHTSVYWYQQALGLGLQFLLWYDEGEERNRGNFPPRFSGRQFPNYSSELNVNALELEDSALYLCASSPEGAGGRETQYFGPGTRLLVL.

The rearrangement joins TRBV4-1 to TRBJ1-2; 9 bases are shared with TRBD1. The junction had 6 bases not matched to a gene; V was cut back by 0 bases and J by 4 bases. Germline V lookup: CDR1 MGHRA, CDR2 YSYEKL. The CDR3 is 16 residues long. The CDR3 loop reads CASSQEGTGTFYGYTF. The DNA of the CDR3 is TGCGCCAGCAGCCAAGAGGGGACAGGGACATTCTATGGCTACACCTTC.

The rearrangement links TRBV5-1 to TRBJ2-3; TRBD2 agrees at 13 bases. V was pared by 4 bases and J by 4 bases, with 6 bases of the junction left unmatched. From germline, CDR1 is SGHRS and CDR2 YFSETQ. CDR3 length equals 16 residues. The CDR3 coding sequence is TGCGCCAGCAGCACCGGGGGACTAGCGGGGCCAGATACGCAGTATTTT. This encodes CASSTGGLAGPDTQYF.

A word on this clone: The same CDR3 also results from other DNA sequences found in this sample. V gene TRBV5-1 combines with J gene TRBJ2-3; D unresolved. The germline V gene encodes CDR1 SGHRS and CDR2 YFSETQ. The CDR3 sequence is 14 residues long. The ends were cut back, 3 bases at V and 0 bases at J, with 8 bases in the middle. The CDR3 sequence: CASSSLGSTDTQYF. The DNA of the CDR3 is TGCGCCAGCAGCTCCCTCGGAAGCACAGATACGCAGTATTTT.

This clone was picked up a small number of times. This sequence joins TRBV7-2 and TRBJ2-5; the match to TRBD1 covers 12 bases. The CDR3 length is 19 residues. Germline assignment: CDR1 SGHTA and CDR2 FQGNSA. V shed 4 bases and J 4 bases; nucleotides not matched to a gene: 16. The CDR3 sequence is CASSSRRGTGGTGGETQYF. DNA of the CDR3: TGTGCCAGCAGCTCCCGAAGGGGGACAGGGGGCACCGGGGGAGAGACCCAGTACTTC.

The V and J genes are TRBV5-7 and TRBJ2-7; D is possibly TRBD1 or TRBD2 (5 bases each). TRBV5-7 carries the ORF label, with uncertain function. The CDR3 runs to 15 residues. Trimming removed 0 bases at V and 3 bases at J, with 13 bases between. CDR3 residues: CASSLERLRGYEQYF. CDR3 sequence (DNA): TGTGCCAGCAGCTTGGAGCGGTTAAGGGGCTACGAGCAGTACTTC.

CDR3 nucleotides: TGTGCCAGCAGCATTAGCGGGGCGGCCTACAATGAGCAGTTCTTC. As protein: CASSISGAAYNEQFF. This chain connects TRBV9 to TRBJ2-1; 8 nucleotides match TRBD2. The CDR3 contains 15 residues. V dropped 4 bases and J dropped 2; count of bases not matched to a gene: 5. Germline V gives CDR1 SGDLS, CDR2 YYNGEE.

The CDR3 sequence is CSVGRQRQDYGYTF. CDR3 DNA sequence: TGCAGCGTTGGCCGACAGCGGCAGGACTATGGCTACACCTTC. The rearrangement links TRBV29-1 to TRBJ1-2; D is possibly TRBD1 (5 bases). Looked up from germline, CDR1 is SQVTM and CDR2 is ANQGSEA. V lost 4 bases, J lost 3 bases, and 15 bases lay in between. The CDR3 sequence is 14 residues long.

As for this clone: This sample also contains other DNA sequences that code for the same CDR3. The rearrangement links TRBV6-1 to TRBJ1-5, with TRBD1 identical over 7 bases. This CDR3 contains 13 residues. Germline values: CDR1 MNHNS, CDR2 SASEGT. Trimming at V came to 8 bases and at J to 2 bases, leaving 3 bases not matched to a gene. The CDR3 sequence is CASSTGGNQPQHF. The CDR3 nucleotides read TGTGCCAGCTCAACAGGGGGCAATCAGCCCCAGCATTTT.